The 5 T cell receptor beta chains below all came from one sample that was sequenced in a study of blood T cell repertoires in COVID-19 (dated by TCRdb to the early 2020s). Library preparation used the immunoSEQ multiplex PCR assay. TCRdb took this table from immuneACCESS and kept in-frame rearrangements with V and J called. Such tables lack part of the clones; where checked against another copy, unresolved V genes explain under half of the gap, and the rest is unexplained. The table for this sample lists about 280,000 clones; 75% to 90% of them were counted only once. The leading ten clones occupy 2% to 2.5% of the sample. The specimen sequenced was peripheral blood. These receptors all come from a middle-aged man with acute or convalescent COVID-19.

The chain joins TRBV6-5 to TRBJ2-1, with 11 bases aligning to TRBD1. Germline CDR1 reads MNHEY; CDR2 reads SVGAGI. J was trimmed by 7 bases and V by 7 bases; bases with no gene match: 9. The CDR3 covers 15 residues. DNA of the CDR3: TGTGCCAGCAAGGGCGGGACAGGGGGTAGAAATGAGCAGTTCTTC. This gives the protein CASKGGTGGRNEQFF.

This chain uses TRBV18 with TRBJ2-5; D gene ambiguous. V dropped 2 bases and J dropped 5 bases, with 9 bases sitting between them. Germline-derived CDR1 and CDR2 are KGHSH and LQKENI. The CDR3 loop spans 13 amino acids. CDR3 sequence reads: CASSPTLRETQYF. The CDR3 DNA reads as TGTGCCAGCTCACCAACCCTCAGGGAGACCCAGTACTTC.

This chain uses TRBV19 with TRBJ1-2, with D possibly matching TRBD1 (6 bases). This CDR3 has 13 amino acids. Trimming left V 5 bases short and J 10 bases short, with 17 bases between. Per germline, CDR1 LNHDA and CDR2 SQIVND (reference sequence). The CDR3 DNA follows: TGTGCCAGTAGTGACAGGCGTGAGGCGGACTACACCTTC. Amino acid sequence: CASSDRREADYTF.

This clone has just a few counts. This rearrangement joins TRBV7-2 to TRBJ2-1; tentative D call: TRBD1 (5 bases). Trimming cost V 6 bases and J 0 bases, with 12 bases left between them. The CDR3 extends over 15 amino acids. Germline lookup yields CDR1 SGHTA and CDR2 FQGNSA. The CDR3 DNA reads TGTGCCAGCAGTCTGGACATCAGCTCCTACAATGAGCAGTTCTTC. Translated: CASSLDISSYNEQFF.

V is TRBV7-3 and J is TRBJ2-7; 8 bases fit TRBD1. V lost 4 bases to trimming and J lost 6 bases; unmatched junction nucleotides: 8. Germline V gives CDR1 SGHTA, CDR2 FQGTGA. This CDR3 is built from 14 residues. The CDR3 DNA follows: TGTGCCAGCAGCTCGGGACAGGCCACATCCGAGCAGTACTTC. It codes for CASSSGQATSEQYF.